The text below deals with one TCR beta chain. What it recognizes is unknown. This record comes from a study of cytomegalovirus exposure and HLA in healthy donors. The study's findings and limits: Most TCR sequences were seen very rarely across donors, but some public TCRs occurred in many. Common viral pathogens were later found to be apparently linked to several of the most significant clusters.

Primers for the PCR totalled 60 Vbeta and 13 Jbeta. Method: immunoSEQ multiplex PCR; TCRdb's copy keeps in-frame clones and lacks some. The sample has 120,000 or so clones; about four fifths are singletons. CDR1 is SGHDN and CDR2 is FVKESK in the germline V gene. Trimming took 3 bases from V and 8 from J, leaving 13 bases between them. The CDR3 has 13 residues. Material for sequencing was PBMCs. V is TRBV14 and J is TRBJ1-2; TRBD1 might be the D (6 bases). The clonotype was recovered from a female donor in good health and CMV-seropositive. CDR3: CASSQRGAQGYTF. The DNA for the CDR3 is TGTGCCAGCAGCCAGCGGGGGGCTCAGGGCTACACCTTC.